This T cell receptor (beta chain) came from a study of T cell clusters in autoimmune cytopenias. Across the whole study: A median of roughly 53,000 TRB reads per sample yielded a median around 2,500 distinct clonotypes.

Per germline, CDR1 LNHDA and CDR2 SQIVND (reference sequence). The CDR3 is 13 amino acids. TRB was amplified by touch-down multiplex PCR, primer pools A and B combined. With the multiplex PCR reads reprocessed, TCRdb shows one record per CDR3 protein and no DNA. Its listing shows approximately 12,000 distinct CDR3 sequences. The study, taken as a whole, reports: Primary autoimmune cytopenia patients appeared to lack physiological T cell clusters present in healthy donors. TRB repertoire shifts in secondary cytopenia and chronic lymphocytic leukemia mostly reflected lymphoma, not autoimmunity. The cluster-lack signature was not seen for secondary cytopenia versus chronic lymphocytic leukemia.

As concerns this clonotype: Its specificity is not known.

About 39,000 genome equivalents of blood DNA were amplified for TRB. V is TRBV19 and J is TRBJ1-5. Input material: peripheral blood. This TCR came from a human donor with an autoimmune cytopenia or autoimmune hepatitis (not recorded which). The CDR3: CASRIRGSQPQHF.